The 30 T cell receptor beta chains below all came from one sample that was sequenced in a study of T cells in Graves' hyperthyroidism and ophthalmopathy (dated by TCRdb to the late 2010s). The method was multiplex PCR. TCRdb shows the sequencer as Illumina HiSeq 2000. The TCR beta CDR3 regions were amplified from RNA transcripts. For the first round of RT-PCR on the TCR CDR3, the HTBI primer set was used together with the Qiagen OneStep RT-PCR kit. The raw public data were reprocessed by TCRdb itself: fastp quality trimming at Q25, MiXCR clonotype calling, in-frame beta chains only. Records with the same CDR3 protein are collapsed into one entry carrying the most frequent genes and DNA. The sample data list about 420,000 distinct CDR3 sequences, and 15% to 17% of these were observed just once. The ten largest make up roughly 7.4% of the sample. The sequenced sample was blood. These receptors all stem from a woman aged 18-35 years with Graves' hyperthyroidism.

CDR3 DNA sequence: TGTGCCAGCAGTTCACTGCCACAGGGGGCTTTTTACAATGAGCAGTTCTTC. Protein: CASSSLPQGAFYNEQFF. The V call is TRBV27, the J call TRBJ2-1, with 9 nucleotides matching TRBD1. V was pared by 4 bases and J by 4 bases, with 11 bases of the junction left unmatched. Germline CDR1 is MNHEY and CDR2 is SMNVEV (reference sequence). The CDR3 is made up of 17 amino acids.

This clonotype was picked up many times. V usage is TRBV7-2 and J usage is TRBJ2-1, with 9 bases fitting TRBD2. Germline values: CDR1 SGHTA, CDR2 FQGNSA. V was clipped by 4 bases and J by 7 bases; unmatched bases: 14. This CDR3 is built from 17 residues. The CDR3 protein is CASSSGGASGITNEQFF. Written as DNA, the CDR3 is TGTGCCAGCAGCTCAGGGGGGGCTAGCGGGATAACGAATGAGCAGTTCTTC.

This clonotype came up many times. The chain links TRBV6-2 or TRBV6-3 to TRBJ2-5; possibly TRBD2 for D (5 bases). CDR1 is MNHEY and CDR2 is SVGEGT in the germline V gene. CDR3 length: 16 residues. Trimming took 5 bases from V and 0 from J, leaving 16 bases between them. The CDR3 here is CASSTPGMGNQETQYF. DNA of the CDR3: TGTGCCAGCAGTACTCCGGGAATGGGGAACCAAGAGACCCAGTACTTC.

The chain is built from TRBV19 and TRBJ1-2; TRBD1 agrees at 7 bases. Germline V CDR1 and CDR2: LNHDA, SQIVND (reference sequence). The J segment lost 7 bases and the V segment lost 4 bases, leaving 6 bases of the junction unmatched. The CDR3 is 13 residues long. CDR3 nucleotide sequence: TGTGCCAGTAGTAACGACAGGGTTCGTGGCTACACCTTC. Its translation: CASSNDRVRGYTF.

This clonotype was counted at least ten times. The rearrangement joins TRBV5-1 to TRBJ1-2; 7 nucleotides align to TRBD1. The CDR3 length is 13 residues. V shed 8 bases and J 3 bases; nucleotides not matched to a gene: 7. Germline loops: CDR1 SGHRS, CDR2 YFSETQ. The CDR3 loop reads CASKGQSDYGYTF. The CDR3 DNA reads TGCGCCAGTAAGGGACAGTCCGACTATGGCTACACCTTC.

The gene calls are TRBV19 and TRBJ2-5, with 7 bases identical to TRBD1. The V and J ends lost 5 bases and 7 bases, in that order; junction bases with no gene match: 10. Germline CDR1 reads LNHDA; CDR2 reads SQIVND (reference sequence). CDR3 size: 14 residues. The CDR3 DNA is TGTGCCAGTAGTGTGTCAGGGGGTGTAGTGACCCAGTACTTC. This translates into CASSVSGGVVTQYF.

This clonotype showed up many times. The CDR3 loop reads CASSLGLGKETQYF. CDR3 nucleotide sequence: TGCGCCAGCAGCTTGGGTCTGGGGAAGGAGACCCAGTACTTC. The rearrangement joins TRBV5-1 to TRBJ2-5; D is undetermined. The V end was cut by 0 bases, the J end by 5 bases, with 11 bases between. Germline V gives CDR1 SGHRS, CDR2 YFSETQ. The CDR3 length is 14 residues.

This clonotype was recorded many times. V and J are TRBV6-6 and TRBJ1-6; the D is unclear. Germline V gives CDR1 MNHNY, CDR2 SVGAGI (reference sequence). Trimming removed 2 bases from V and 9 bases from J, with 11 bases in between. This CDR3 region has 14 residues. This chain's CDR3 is CASSYVSEGSPLHF. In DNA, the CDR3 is TGTGCCAGCAGTTACGTCTCAGAGGGTTCACCCCTCCACTTT.

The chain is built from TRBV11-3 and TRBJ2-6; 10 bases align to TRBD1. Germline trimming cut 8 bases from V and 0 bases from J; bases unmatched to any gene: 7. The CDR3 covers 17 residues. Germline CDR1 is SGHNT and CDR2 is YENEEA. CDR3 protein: CASQSGTGDSGANVLTF. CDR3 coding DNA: TGTGCCAGCCAATCCGGGACAGGGGACTCTGGGGCCAACGTCCTGACTTTC.

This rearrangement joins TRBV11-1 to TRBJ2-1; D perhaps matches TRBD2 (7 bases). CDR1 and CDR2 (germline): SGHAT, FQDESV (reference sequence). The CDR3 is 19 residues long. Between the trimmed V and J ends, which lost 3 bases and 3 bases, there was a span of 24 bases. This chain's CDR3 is CASSLKGGAGASGYNEQFF. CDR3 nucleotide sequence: TGTGCCAGCAGCTTGAAGGGGGGCGCGGGGGCTAGCGGCTACAATGAGCAGTTCTTC.

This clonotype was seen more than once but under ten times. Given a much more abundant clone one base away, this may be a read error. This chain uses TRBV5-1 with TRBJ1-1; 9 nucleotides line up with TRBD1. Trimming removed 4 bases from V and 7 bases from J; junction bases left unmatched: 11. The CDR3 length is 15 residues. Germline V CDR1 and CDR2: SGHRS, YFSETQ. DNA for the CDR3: TGCGCCAGCAGCATAGATACAGGGGGCTGCGTTGAAGCTTTCTTT. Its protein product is CASSIDTGGCVEAFF.

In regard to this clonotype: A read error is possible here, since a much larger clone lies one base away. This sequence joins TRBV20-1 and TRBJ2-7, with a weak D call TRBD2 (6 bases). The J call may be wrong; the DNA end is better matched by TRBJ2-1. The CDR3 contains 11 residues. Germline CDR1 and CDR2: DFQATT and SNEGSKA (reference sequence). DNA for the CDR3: TGCAGTGGGGAGGCGCTATACGAGCAGTTCTTC. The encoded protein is CSGEALYEQFF.

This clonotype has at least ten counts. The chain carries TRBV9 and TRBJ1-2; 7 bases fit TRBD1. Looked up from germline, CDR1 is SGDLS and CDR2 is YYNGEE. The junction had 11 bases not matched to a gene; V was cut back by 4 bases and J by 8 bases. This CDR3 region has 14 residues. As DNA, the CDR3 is TGTGCCAGCAGCACTCGGGACAGTACGGGGGGCTACACCTTC. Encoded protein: CASSTRDSTGGYTF.

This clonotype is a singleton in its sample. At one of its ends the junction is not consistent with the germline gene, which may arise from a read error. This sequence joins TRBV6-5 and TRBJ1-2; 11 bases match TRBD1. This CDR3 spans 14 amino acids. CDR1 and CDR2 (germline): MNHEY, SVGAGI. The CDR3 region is CTSSFGQGAGGYTF. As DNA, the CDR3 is TGTACCAGCAGTTTTGGACAGGGGGCCGGTGGCTACACCTTC.

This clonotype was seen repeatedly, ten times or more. The CDR3 nucleotides read TGTGCCAGCAGTGATTGGTACGAGCAGTACTTC. Amino acids: CASSDWYEQYF. This chain connects TRBV6-1 to TRBJ2-7; D uncertain. The germline V gene has CDR1 MNHNS and CDR2 SASEGT. This CDR3 contains 11 residues. V lost 3 bases and J lost 4, with 4 bases in between.

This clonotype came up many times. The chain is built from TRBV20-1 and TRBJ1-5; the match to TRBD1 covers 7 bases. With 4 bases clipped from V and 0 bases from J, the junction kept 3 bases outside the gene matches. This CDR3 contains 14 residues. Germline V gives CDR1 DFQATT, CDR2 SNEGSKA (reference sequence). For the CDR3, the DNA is TGCAGTGCTATAGGACAGGTTAGCAATCAGCCCCAGCATTTT. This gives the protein CSAIGQVSNQPQHF.

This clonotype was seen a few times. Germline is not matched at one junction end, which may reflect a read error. The DNA for the CDR3 is TGTGCCAGCAGTATAGCGGGGGGGGCTTCCAAAGAGACCCAGTACTTC. Residues: CASSIAGGASKETQYF. The chain uses TRBV12-3 or TRBV12-4 and TRBJ2-5; 11 positions agree with TRBD2. The CDR3 is made up of 16 amino acids.

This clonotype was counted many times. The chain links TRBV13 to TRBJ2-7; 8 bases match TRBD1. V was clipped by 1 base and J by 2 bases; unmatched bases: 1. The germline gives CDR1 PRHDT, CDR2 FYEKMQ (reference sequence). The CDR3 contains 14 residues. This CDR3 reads CASSLADRAYEQYF. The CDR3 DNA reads TGTGCCAGCAGCTTAGCGGACAGGGCCTACGAGCAGTACTTC.

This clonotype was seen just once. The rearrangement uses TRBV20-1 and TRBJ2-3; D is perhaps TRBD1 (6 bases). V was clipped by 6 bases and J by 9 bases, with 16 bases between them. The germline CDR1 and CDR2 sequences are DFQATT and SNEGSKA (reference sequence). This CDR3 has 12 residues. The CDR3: CSAADSGETQYF. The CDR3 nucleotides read TGCAGTGCGGCCGATTCAGGGGAAACGCAGTATTTT.

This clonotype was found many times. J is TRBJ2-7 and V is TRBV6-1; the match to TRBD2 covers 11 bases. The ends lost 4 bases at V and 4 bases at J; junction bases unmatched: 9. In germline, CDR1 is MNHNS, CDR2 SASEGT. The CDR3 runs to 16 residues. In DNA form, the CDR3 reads TGTGCCAGCAGTGGATCAATAGCGGGGGGGAGATACGAGCAGTACTTC. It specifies CASSGSIAGGRYEQYF.

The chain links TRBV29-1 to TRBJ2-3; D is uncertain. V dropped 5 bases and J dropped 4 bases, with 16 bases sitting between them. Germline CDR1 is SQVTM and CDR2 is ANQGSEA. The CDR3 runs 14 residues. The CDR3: CSVSPRYGSDTQYF. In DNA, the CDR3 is TGCAGCGTTTCCCCTAGGTATGGGTCAGATACGCAGTATTTT.

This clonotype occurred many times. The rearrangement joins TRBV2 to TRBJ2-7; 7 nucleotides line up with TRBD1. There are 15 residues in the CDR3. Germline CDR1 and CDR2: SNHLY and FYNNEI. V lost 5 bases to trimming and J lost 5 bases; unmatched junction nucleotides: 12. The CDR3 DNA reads TGTGCCAGCAGTATACAACAGGGGAGTCCTCACGAGCAGTACTTC. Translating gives CASSIQQGSPHEQYF.

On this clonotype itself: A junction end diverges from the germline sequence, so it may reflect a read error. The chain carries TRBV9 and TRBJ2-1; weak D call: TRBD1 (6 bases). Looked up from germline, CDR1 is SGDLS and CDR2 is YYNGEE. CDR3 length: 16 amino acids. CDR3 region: CASNVLGGEWRDEQFF. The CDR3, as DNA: TGTGCCAGCAACGTATTAGGGGGAGAATGGAGAGATGAGCAGTTCTTC.

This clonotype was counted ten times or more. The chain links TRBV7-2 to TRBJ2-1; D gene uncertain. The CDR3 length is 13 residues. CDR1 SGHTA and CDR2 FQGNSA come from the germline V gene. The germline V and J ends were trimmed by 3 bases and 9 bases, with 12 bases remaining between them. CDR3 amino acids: CASSFDGWGEQFF. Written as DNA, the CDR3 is TGTGCCAGCAGCTTTGATGGGTGGGGTGAGCAGTTCTTC. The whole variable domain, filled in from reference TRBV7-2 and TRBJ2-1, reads GAGVSQSPSNKVTEKGKDVELRCDPISGHTALYWYRQSLGQGLEFLIYFQGNSAPDKSGLPSDRFSAERTGGSVSTLTIQRTQQEDSAVYLCASSFDGWGEQFFGPGTRLTVL.

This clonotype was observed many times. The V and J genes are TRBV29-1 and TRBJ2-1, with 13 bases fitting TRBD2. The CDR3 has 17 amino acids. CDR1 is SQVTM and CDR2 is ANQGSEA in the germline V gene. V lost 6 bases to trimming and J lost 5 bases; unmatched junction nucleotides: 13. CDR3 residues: CSVERTSGSKVHNEQFF. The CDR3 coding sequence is TGCAGCGTCGAGAGGACTAGCGGGAGTAAGGTCCACAATGAGCAGTTCTTC.

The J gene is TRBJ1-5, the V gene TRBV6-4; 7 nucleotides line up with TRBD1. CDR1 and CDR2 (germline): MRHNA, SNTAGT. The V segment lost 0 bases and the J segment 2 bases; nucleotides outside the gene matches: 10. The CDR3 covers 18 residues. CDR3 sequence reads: CASSDSRDSWLGNQPQHF. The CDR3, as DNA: TGTGCCAGCAGTGACTCCCGGGACAGTTGGCTGGGCAATCAGCCCCAGCATTTT.

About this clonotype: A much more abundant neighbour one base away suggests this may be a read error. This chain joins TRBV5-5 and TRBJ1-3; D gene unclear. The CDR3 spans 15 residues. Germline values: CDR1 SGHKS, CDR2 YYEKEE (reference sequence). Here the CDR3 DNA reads TGTGCCAGCAGCTTTACTTCAGTTACTGGAGACACCATATATTTT. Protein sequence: CASSFTSVTGDTIYF. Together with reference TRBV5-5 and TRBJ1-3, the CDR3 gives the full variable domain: DAGVTQSPTHLIKTRGQQVTLRCSPISGHKSVSWYQQVLGQGPQFIFQYYEKEERGRGNFPDRFSARQFPNYSSELNVNALLLGDSALYLCASSFTSVTGDTIYFGEGSWLTVV.

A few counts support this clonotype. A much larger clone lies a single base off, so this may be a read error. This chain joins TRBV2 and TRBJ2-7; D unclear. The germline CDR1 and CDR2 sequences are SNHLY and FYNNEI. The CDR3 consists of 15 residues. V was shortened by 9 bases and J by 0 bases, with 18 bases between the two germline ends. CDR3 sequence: CASAPGNYNSYEQYF. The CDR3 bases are TGTGCCAGTGCCCCTGGAAATTATAACTCCTACGAGCAGTACTTC.

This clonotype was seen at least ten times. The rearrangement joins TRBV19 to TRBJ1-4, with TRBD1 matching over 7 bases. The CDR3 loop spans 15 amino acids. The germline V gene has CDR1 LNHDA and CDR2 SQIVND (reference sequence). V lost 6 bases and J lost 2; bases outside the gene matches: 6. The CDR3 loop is CASSEMTGTNEKLFF. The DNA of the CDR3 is TGTGCCAGTAGCGAGATGACAGGGACTAATGAAAAACTGTTTTTT.

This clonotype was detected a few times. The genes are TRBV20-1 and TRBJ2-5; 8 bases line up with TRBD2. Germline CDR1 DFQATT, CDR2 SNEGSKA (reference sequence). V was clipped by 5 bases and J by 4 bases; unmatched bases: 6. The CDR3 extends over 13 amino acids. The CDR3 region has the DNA TGCAGTGCTGCTCAAGGACTAGCAGAGACCCAGTACTTC. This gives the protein CSAAQGLAETQYF.